This T cell receptor beta chain was sequenced in a study of response to subunit inactivated influenza vaccine (dated by TCRdb to 2016 to 2019). A note on the overall study: Deep quantitative profiling of the T cell receptor repertoire was used in the study to follow responses to a trivalent subunit inactivated influenza vaccine.

In the germline V gene, CDR1 corresponds to MDHEN and CDR2 to SYDVKM. V gives up 3 bases and J gives up 0 bases, and the segment between their germline ends measures 3 bases. The CDR3 runs 12 residues from the cysteine to the phenylalanine. The DNA shown is the 36-base CDR3, in frame from base 1. This clonotype was detected ten times or more. This receptor's antigen is unknown. No much larger clone exists at a distance of one base, and base qualities are not known. Study-wide findings and limitations: According to the authors, only a limited number of new T cells may be recruited by each seasonal influenza vaccination.

Library creation used RT-PCR. TCRdb records Illumina HiSeq 2500 as the sequencer. The public reads were quality trimmed at Q25 with fastp and then assembled into clones with MiXCR by TCRdb, keeping productive beta chains. Identical CDR3 protein sequences are pooled into one entry, listed with their most common genes and DNA. The sample has about 570,000 distinct CDR3 sequences on record, 10% to 15% of them singletons. The top ten clonotypes cover roughly a tenth of the sample. The sequencing used PBMCs from blood, collected on the day of vaccination. This receptor chain uses TRBV28 and TRBJ2-7, with no reliable assignment of the D segment. The sequence came from a man between 50 and 59 years old who received an inactivated influenza vaccine. Donor details come from another sample of the same person, matched by shared clones. The sequence in DNA is TGTGCCAGCAGTTTTTCCTCCTACGAGCAGTACTTC. The resulting protein is CASSFSSYEQYF.